This TCR beta chain was recorded in a study of coeliac disease. Across the whole study: High-resolution HLA typing was lacking; TRBV7-2 bias was queried instead.

Points from the study as a whole: Unbiased detection of gliadin-specific T cells was judged not feasible with this approach. Intraepithelial and lamina propria fractions were not highly pure, so cross-contamination was possible. Control samples showed higher TRB and TRG clonality than intraepithelial and lamina propria samples in active celiac disease.

From germline, CDR1 is SGHAT and CDR2 FQNNGV. The CDR3 spans 13 residues. V was pared by 3 bases and J by 8 bases, with 13 bases between. As regards this clone: Its antigen is undetermined.

The protocol was immunoSEQ multiplex PCR, while the TCRdb copy is restricted to in-frame clones and leaves out a portion. The sample contains about 3,400 clones, approximately 63% of which appear only once. Sequenced material: intraepithelial lymphocytes from the gut. The chain combines TRBV11-2 with TRBJ1-2; no definite D call. This sequence was found in a man aged 18 to 29 with celiac disease on a gluten-free diet. For the CDR3, the DNA is TGTGCCAGCAGCTTTCAGGCTTTTATCGGCTACACCTTC. This translates into CASSFQAFIGYTF.